Following are 21 T cell receptor beta chains from one sample sequenced in a study of T cells after yellow fever vaccination (dated by TCRdb to about 2019). The sample's treatment or condition, from its label and the paper: live attenuated yellow fever vaccine strain. Library construction relied on 5' RACE. TCRdb lists the instrument as Illumina HiSeq 2500. Starting from the raw public reads, TCRdb applied fastp trimming at Q25, assembled clones with MiXCR and retained in-frame beta chains. Here each entry gathers all rows of one CDR3 protein and keeps the most common genes and DNA. The sample table lists around 300,000 distinct CDR3 sequences, 13% of them with a count of one. Together, the top ten hold approximately 0.49% of the sample. This material consisted of CD4+ T cells sorted from PBMCs, taken 45 days after the yellow fever booster vaccination. The source of these receptors is a man under 40 who received the YFV17D yellow fever vaccine.

This clonotype has more than one count but fewer than ten. V is TRBV18 and J is TRBJ1-6, with 8 bases that match TRBD1. Germline-derived CDR1 and CDR2 are KGHSH and LQKENI. V was pared by 5 bases and J by 9 bases, with 3 bases of the junction left unmatched. The CDR3 is made up of 13 amino acids. CDR3 sequence reads: CASSVDRGSPLHF. CDR3 bases: TGTGCCAGCTCAGTCGACAGGGGTTCACCCCTCCACTTT.

The chain joins TRBV3-1 to TRBJ2-3, with 7 nucleotides matching TRBD2. Germline V gene data show CDR1 as LGHDT and CDR2 as YNNKEL (reference sequence). The CDR3 covers 17 residues. J was trimmed by 4 bases and V by 2 bases; bases with no gene match: 12. CDR3 sequence (DNA): TGTGCCAGCAGCCAACGAGCTTTCACTAGCGCGGCAGATACGCAGTATTTT. It encodes CASSQRAFTSAADTQYF.

The CDR3 bases are TGTGCCAGCAGTTTATCGGGGGCGCCTGGCTACACCTTC. This sequence encodes CASSLSGAPGYTF. The V gene is TRBV27, the J gene TRBJ1-2; the D gene is possibly TRBD1 (6 bases). The CDR3 is made up of 13 amino acids. Germline CDR1 is MNHEY and CDR2 is SMNVEV (reference sequence). Trimming took off 0 bases at V and 7 bases at J, with 9 bases between the two ends.

This clonotype was observed a handful of times. This CDR3 is CSARLGAANTEAFF. CDR3 DNA: TGCAGTGCTAGACTGGGAGCAGCGAACACTGAAGCTTTCTTT. V usage is TRBV20-1 and J usage is TRBJ1-1; D is unresolved. Germline CDR1 DFQATT, CDR2 SNEGSKA (reference sequence). The CDR3 is 14 residues long. V shed 2 bases and J shed 1 base, with 11 bases lying between them.

The rearrangement joins TRBV12-3 or TRBV12-4 to TRBJ2-2; D is possibly TRBD2 (5 bases). V dropped 10 bases and J dropped 7 bases, with 13 bases sitting between them. The length of the CDR3 is 12 residues. CDR3 loop: CANRVGLGELFF. The DNA of the CDR3 is TGTGCCAACCGAGTTGGACTCGGGGAGCTGTTTTTT.

The V gene is TRBV4-3, the J gene TRBJ2-2; TRBD1 is a possible D gene (5 bases). Germline CDR1 LGHNA, CDR2 YSLEER. This CDR3 spans 16 amino acids. V was clipped by 0 bases and J by 3 bases, with 11 bases between them. The CDR3 loop reads CASSQEPRADTGELFF. The CDR3 region has the DNA TGCGCCAGCAGCCAAGAACCCAGGGCGGACACCGGGGAGCTGTTTTTT.

The rearrangement uses TRBV7-2 and TRBJ1-4; no clear D. Germline assignment: CDR1 SGHTA and CDR2 FQGNSA. The germline V and J ends were trimmed by 4 bases and 0 bases, with 15 bases remaining between them. The CDR3 is 17 residues long. Here the CDR3 DNA reads TGTGCCAGCAGCTCAGGTCGAGTTTCCGCAACTAATGAAAAACTGTTTTTT. Its translation: CASSSGRVSATNEKLFF.

J is TRBJ2-7 and V is TRBV7-2, with 11 bases matching TRBD2. V lost 3 bases, J lost 2 bases, and 9 bases stayed unmatched. Germline V gives CDR1 SGHTA, CDR2 FQGNSA. This CDR3 has 17 amino acids. The CDR3 region has the DNA TGTGCCAGCAGCTTCCGCAATACTAGCGGGAGACCCTACGAGCAGTACTTC. Amino acids: CASSFRNTSGRPYEQYF.

For this clonotype: This may be a read error, as it is one base from a much larger clone. This chain joins TRBV29-1 and TRBJ2-5; a weak D match, TRBD1 (6 bases). Germline V gene lookup returns CDR1 SQVTM and CDR2 ANQGSEA. V lost 7 bases and J 5 bases, leaving 17 bases between the germline ends. The CDR3 covers 13 residues. CDR3 in DNA: TGCAGCGGGGTCACAGGGTTCGGGGAGACCCAGTACTTC. Its translation: CSGVTGFGETQYF.

The sample holds a few counts of this clonotype. This rearrangement joins TRBV5-1 to TRBJ2-3; no clear D. V was pared by 5 bases and J by 5 bases, with 12 bases between. The germline gives CDR1 SGHRS, CDR2 YFSETQ. The CDR3 is 13 amino acids. The CDR3 DNA is TGCGCCAGCAGAAATCCCGTTGGAGATACGCAGTATTTT. This sequence encodes CASRNPVGDTQYF.

This clonotype appeared a few times. The chain has TRBV29-1 and TRBJ1-2; 7 nucleotides line up with TRBD1. The V gene end was trimmed by 6 bases and the J gene end by 0 bases; junction bases not matched to a gene: 7. Germline CDR1 and CDR2: SQVTM and ANQGSEA. This CDR3 comprises 14 residues. The DNA of the CDR3 is TGCAGCGTAGCCCGACAGGGAGCTAACTATGGCTACACCTTC. It codes for CSVARQGANYGYTF.

The chain uses TRBV4-3 and TRBJ2-2; D unresolved. CDR1 is LGHNA and CDR2 is YSLEER in the germline V gene. This CDR3 region has 14 residues. Trimming stripped 3 bases from V and 4 bases from J, with 9 bases between. CDR3 DNA sequence: TGCGCCAGCAGCCAGGCTCACGTCACCGGGGAGCTGTTTTTT. Translation gives CASSQAHVTGELFF.

In its sample, this clonotype was seen a few times. This chain connects TRBV29-1 to TRBJ2-5; D may be TRBD2 (5 bases). V lost 8 bases and J lost 5, with 15 bases in between. The CDR3 loop spans 12 amino acids. Germline V CDR1 and CDR2: SQVTM, ANQGSEA. DNA for the CDR3: TGCAGCTTGCTGGACTCCCCGGAGACCCAGTACTTC. It codes for CSLLDSPETQYF.

The rearrangement joins TRBV21-1 to TRBJ1-2. TRBV21-1 is recorded as a pseudogene. This CDR3 comprises 17 residues. The CDR3 is CASSKCPSPRTPYGYTF. CDR3 DNA: TGTGCCAGCAGCAAATGTCCCTCCCCCCGGACACCCTATGGCTACACCTTC.

This clonotype was found a few times. The gene calls are TRBV7-2 and TRBJ2-1; no definite D call. This CDR3 is built from 14 residues. The V end was cut by 5 bases, the J end by 0 bases, with 8 bases between. The germline V gene has CDR1 SGHTA and CDR2 FQGNSA. CDR3 in amino acids: CASSQRRSYNEQFF. In DNA form, the CDR3 reads TGTGCCAGCAGCCAACGACGCTCCTACAATGAGCAGTTCTTC.

The chain uses TRBV5-1 and TRBJ2-1; 14 positions agree with TRBD2. CDR3 length: 17 residues. The trim removed 4 bases at V and 9 bases at J, leaving 12 bases unmatched. The germline V gene encodes CDR1 SGHRS and CDR2 YFSETQ. The chain's CDR3 is CASSDPLGLAGVGEQFF. CDR3 DNA sequence: TGCGCCAGCAGCGACCCTCTGGGACTAGCGGGAGTTGGTGAGCAGTTCTTC.

To note about this clonotype: Just one base apart from a much larger clone, this may be a read error. The chain recombines TRBV7-9 with TRBJ2-2; D is uncertain. This CDR3 spans 12 amino acids. Germline V gene lookup returns CDR1 SEHNR and CDR2 FQNEAQ (reference sequence). Between the trimmed V and J ends, which lost 1 base and 7 bases, there was a span of 4 bases. The CDR3, as DNA: TGTGCCAGCAGCTTAGAGCTCGGGGAGCTGTTTTTT. Residues: CASSLELGELFF.

Many counts were recorded for this clonotype. The chain couples TRBV3-1 to TRBJ2-3; D tentatively reads TRBD1 or TRBD2 (5 bases each). Between the trimmed V and J ends, which lost 4 bases and 2 bases, there was a span of 7 bases. Per germline, CDR1 LGHDT and CDR2 YNNKEL (reference sequence). This CDR3 region has 13 residues. This chain's CDR3 is CASSPGPTDTQYF. The CDR3 DNA is TGTGCCAGCAGCCCGGGACCCACAGATACGCAGTATTTT.

The CDR3 is CASSPRTNNEQFF. CDR3 nucleotides: TGTGCCAGCTCACCTCGGACGAACAATGAGCAGTTCTTC. This chain connects TRBV18 to TRBJ2-1; D remains ambiguous. V was cut by 3 bases and J by 5 bases, with 8 bases left in between. CDR1 is KGHSH, CDR2 LQKENI, per germline. The CDR3 has 13 residues.

V usage is TRBV14 and J usage is TRBJ2-7, with unresolved D. Germline assignment: CDR1 SGHDN and CDR2 FVKESK. The CDR3 spans 16 residues. The V end lost 1 base, the J end lost 1 base, and 14 bases lay between the germline ends. The DNA of the CDR3 is TGTGCCAGCAGCCAAGCCCCGTTTCAGAAATCCTACGAGCAGTACTTC. Protein sequence: CASSQAPFQKSYEQYF.

This clonotype has more than one count but fewer than ten. The gene calls are TRBV5-1 and TRBJ2-7; D unresolved. The V and J ends lost 4 bases and 4 bases respectively, with 15 bases between them. Germline-derived CDR1 and CDR2 are SGHRS and YFSETQ. The CDR3 contains 14 residues. The CDR3 region has the DNA TGCGCCAGCAGCCTAACTGCTGGGTCTTACGAGCAGTACTTC. It codes for CASSLTAGSYEQYF.